Each of the 32 T cell receptor beta chains below was sequenced from the same sample in a study of OX40 agonist ivuxolimab in advanced cancers. The library was obtained by the immunoSEQ multiplex PCR assay. The table was pulled from immuneACCESS by TCRdb, which kept in-frame rearrangements only. Such tables lose some clones; where checked, under half of the loss comes from unresolved V genes, and the rest has no known cause. For this sample there are about 41,000 clones; around 87% appear just once. In total, the top ten clones hold more than 3% of the sample. The sequencing used CD4+ or CD8+ T cells sorted from blood, collected in a trial of the OX40 agonist ivuxolimab. The receptors shown here come from an adult with an advanced solid tumor such as melanoma, head and neck, liver or kidney cancer.

The CDR3 sequence is CASTPLQGRGYEQYF. The CDR3 DNA sequence: TGCGCCAGCACCCCCTTACAGGGCCGGGGGTACGAGCAGTACTTC. This chain joins TRBV5-1 and TRBJ2-7; D assignment may be TRBD1 or TRBD2 (6 bases each). The CDR3 consists of 15 residues. Germline V gene lookup returns CDR1 SGHRS and CDR2 YFSETQ. Between the trimmed V and J ends, which lost 6 bases and 4 bases, there was a span of 20 bases.

The V and J genes are TRBV2 and TRBJ2-4; 8 bases align to TRBD1. Trimming cost V 5 bases and J 1 base; bases outside gene matches: 13. CDR1 SNHLY and CDR2 FYNNEI come from the germline V gene. There are 18 residues in the CDR3. CDR3 nucleotide sequence: TGTGCCAGCAGTCGGGACAGGAGTGGTTACTACGCCAAAAACATTCAGTACTTC. Amino acids: CASSRDRSGYYAKNIQYF.

This sequence joins TRBV29-1 and TRBJ2-2; 9 bases are a match to TRBD1. CDR1 and CDR2 from the germline V gene are SQVTM and ANQGSEA. This CDR3 spans 15 amino acids. The V segment lost 7 bases and the J segment 8 bases; nucleotides outside the gene matches: 14. CDR3 DNA sequence: TGCAGCGCCTTAGCGCGGGACAGGGTGCCGGGGGAGCTGTTTTTT. Protein: CSALARDRVPGELFF.

Only a few counts were recorded for this clone. V usage is TRBV11-3 and J usage is TRBJ1-2, with a tentative D call TRBD1 (6 bases). V was clipped by 0 bases and J by 0 bases, with 8 bases between them. Germline CDR1 is SGHNT and CDR2 is YENEEA. This CDR3 comprises 15 residues. The CDR3 coding sequence is TGTGCCAGCAGCTTAGACCCAGGGGCTAACTATGGCTACACCTTC. Its protein product is CASSLDPGANYGYTF. Complete variable domain (other parts from reference TRBV11-3 and TRBJ1-2): EAGVVQSPRYKIIEKKQPVAFWCNPISGHNTLYWYLQNLGQGPELLIRYENEEAVDDSQLPKDRFSAERLKGVDSTLKIQPAELGDSAVYLCASSLDPGANYGYTFGSGTRLTVV.

This chain connects TRBV6-5 to TRBJ2-7, with 8 positions matching TRBD2. CDR1 is MNHEY and CDR2 is SVGAGI in the germline V gene. This CDR3 comprises 15 residues. V shed 6 bases and J 3 bases; nucleotides not matched to a gene: 10. DNA for the CDR3: TGTGCCAGCAGCCCTTCCGGGGGGGGGTTCTACGAGCAGTACTTC. Its protein is CASSPSGGGFYEQYF.

V usage is TRBV25-1 and J usage is TRBJ1-2, with 8 bases matching TRBD1. V trimming: 3 bases; J trimming: 4 bases; junction bases outside the gene matches: 4. From germline, CDR1 is MGHDK and CDR2 SYGVNS. The length of the CDR3 is 14 residues. The CDR3 DNA follows: TGTGCCAGCAGTGACCGGGACAGGTTCTATGGCTACACCTTC. Protein sequence: CASSDRDRFYGYTF.

The genes are TRBV5-5 and TRBJ2-7, with TRBD2 identical over 8 bases. The germline V gene has CDR1 SGHKS and CDR2 YYEKEE (reference sequence). Losses at the gene ends were 2 bases for V and 4 bases for J; bases not matched to a gene: 17. The CDR3 loop spans 18 amino acids. Here the CDR3 reads CASSFGGTWGAGAYEQYF. The DNA for the CDR3 is TGTGCCAGCAGCTTTGGAGGGACATGGGGAGCGGGAGCGTACGAGCAGTACTTC.

The chain combines TRBV19 with TRBJ2-1; D call uncertain. Germline CDR1 and CDR2: LNHDA and SQIVND (reference sequence). This CDR3 comprises 15 residues. V lost 3 bases and J 1 base, leaving 10 bases between the germline ends. In nucleotides, the CDR3 is TGTGCCAGTAGTATCGTCGCGGCTTCCTACAATGAGCAGTTCTTC. Its translation is CASSIVAASYNEQFF.

This clone was observed once. V and J are TRBV18 and TRBJ2-5; TRBD2 matches at 8 bases. The CDR3 runs 13 residues. V was pared by 6 bases and J by 4 bases, with 4 bases of the junction left unmatched. The germline CDR1 and CDR2 sequences are KGHSH and LQKENI. The CDR3 DNA reads TGTGCCAGCTCGATAGCGGGGTCAGAGACCCAGTACTTC. Protein: CASSIAGSETQYF. Together with reference TRBV18 and TRBJ2-5, the CDR3 gives the full variable domain: NAGVMQNPRHLVRRRGQEARLRCSPMKGHSHVYWYRQLPEEGLKFMVYLQKENIIDESGMPKERFSAEFPKEGPSILRIQQVVRGDSAAYFCASSIAGSETQYFGPGTRLLVL.

The chain has TRBV2 and TRBJ2-7, with 7 bases that match TRBD1. CDR3 length: 15 amino acids. Germline-derived CDR1 and CDR2 are SNHLY and FYNNEI. Trimming cost V 6 bases and J 4 bases; bases outside gene matches: 12. CDR3 in DNA: TGTGCCAGCAGCCGCGACAGGGCCCTACAGTACGAGCAGTACTTC. Residues: CASSRDRALQYEQYF.

The chain uses TRBV19 and TRBJ1-5; no definite D call. The CDR3 spans 15 residues. V lost 5 bases and J lost 1, with 12 bases in between. Per germline, CDR1 LNHDA and CDR2 SQIVND (reference sequence). This chain's CDR3 is CASSLTSRSNQPQHF. CDR3 DNA: TGTGCCAGTAGTCTCACCTCACGGAGCAATCAGCCCCAGCATTTT.

This clone showed up just a few times. V and J are TRBV5-5 and TRBJ2-5; 14 nucleotides match TRBD2. V was clipped by 4 bases and J by 5 bases; unmatched bases: 7. Germline CDR1 SGHKS, CDR2 YYEKEE (reference sequence). The CDR3 is made up of 16 amino acids. CDR3 in DNA: TGTGCCAGCAGCCGCTCGGGACTAGCGGGAGTTGAGACCCAGTACTTC. Its translation: CASSRSGLAGVETQYF.

The chain has TRBV11-2 and TRBJ1-4, with D unclear. Per germline, CDR1 SGHAT and CDR2 FQNNGV. CDR3 size: 14 residues. Between the trimmed V and J ends, which lost 1 base and 5 bases, there was a span of 8 bases. CDR3 in DNA: TGTGCCAGCAGCTTAGTCCGAACAAATGAAAAACTGTTTTTT. Translating it yields CASSLVRTNEKLFF.

This clone was detected only once. The V call is TRBV10-1, the J call TRBJ2-7; no clear D. The CDR3 is made up of 9 amino acids. Germline V lookup: CDR1 WNHNN, CDR2 SYGVQD (reference sequence). V was cut by 9 bases and J by 3 bases, with 3 bases left in between. CDR3: CARFYEQYF. Here the CDR3 DNA reads TGCGCCAGGTTCTACGAGCAGTACTTC.

V is TRBV27 and J is TRBJ2-1; D is perhaps TRBD2 (5 bases). The V end was cut by 5 bases, the J end by 3 bases, with 17 bases between. The CDR3 loop spans 16 amino acids. CDR1 MNHEY and CDR2 SMNVEV come from the germline V gene (reference sequence). CDR3 residues: CASSPHSGPYYNEQFF. The CDR3 region has the DNA TGTGCCAGCAGTCCTCACAGCGGCCCCTACTACAATGAGCAGTTCTTC.

CDR3 DNA: TGTGCCAGCGAGATAACCGGGGAGCTGTTTTTT. Its protein product is CASEITGELFF. The chain combines TRBV28 with TRBJ2-2; D remains unclear. The ends were cut back, 8 bases at V and 5 bases at J, with 6 bases in the middle. The CDR3 extends over 11 amino acids. Germline CDR1 MDHEN, CDR2 SYDVKM. Filled out from reference TRBV28 and TRBJ2-2, the complete variable domain reads DVKVTQSSRYLVKRTGEKVFLECVQDMDHENMFWYRQDPGLGLRLIYFSYDVKMKEKGDIPEGYSVSREKKERFSLILESASTNQTSMYLCASEITGELFFGEGSRLTVL.

The CDR3 is CASSSPGRTEAFF. The CDR3, as DNA: TGTGCCAGCAGCTCCCCAGGTCGCACTGAAGCTTTCTTT. This chain connects TRBV11-3 to TRBJ1-1; D is unresolved. The V gene's germline CDR1 is SGHNT and CDR2 YENEEA. This CDR3 spans 13 amino acids. Between the trimmed V and J ends, which lost 4 bases and 4 bases, there was a span of 10 bases.

The chain joins TRBV5-1 to TRBJ2-7; no firm D call. Trimming took off 2 bases at V and 3 bases at J, with 12 bases between the two ends. This CDR3 contains 14 residues. Germline values: CDR1 SGHRS, CDR2 YFSETQ. The CDR3 here is CASSLGRFDYEQYF. CDR3 nucleotides: TGCGCCAGCAGCTTAGGTCGATTCGACTACGAGCAGTACTTC.

The gene calls are TRBV29-1 and TRBJ1-5; the match to TRBD1 covers 7 bases. V lost 6 bases and J lost 3; bases outside the gene matches: 11. This CDR3 spans 15 amino acids. Germline values: CDR1 SQVTM, CDR2 ANQGSEA. The CDR3 loop reads CSVLLTGVNNQPQHF. The CDR3 DNA reads TGCAGCGTACTACTCACAGGGGTGAACAATCAGCCCCAGCATTTT.

The genes are TRBV13 and TRBJ1-1; 7 bases line up with TRBD1. J was trimmed by 0 bases and V by 3 bases; bases with no gene match: 10. The CDR3 is 17 residues long. Germline V gene sequence: CDR1 PRHDT, CDR2 FYEKMQ (reference sequence). In DNA, the CDR3 is TGTGCCAGCAGCTTCTGGGGCAAGGGACAGATGAACACTGAAGCTTTCTTT. Translating gives CASSFWGKGQMNTEAFF.

The rearrangement joins TRBV28 to TRBJ2-3, with 8 bases fitting TRBD1. This CDR3 region has 14 residues. The V gene's germline CDR1 is MDHEN and CDR2 SYDVKM. J was trimmed by 3 bases and V by 5 bases; bases with no gene match: 4. This chain's CDR3 is CASSKTGATDTQYF. The CDR3 DNA reads TGTGCCAGCAGTAAGACAGGGGCAACAGATACGCAGTATTTT.

The V and J genes are TRBV5-4 and TRBJ1-4, with D hard to call. Trimming cost V 4 bases and J 6 bases, with 4 bases left between them. Germline V CDR1 and CDR2: SGHNT, YYREEE (reference sequence). CDR3 size: 11 residues. CDR3 amino acids: CASSADEKLFF. The CDR3, as DNA: TGTGCCAGCAGCGCGGATGAAAAACTGTTTTTT.

V and J are TRBV19 and TRBJ1-1; D not certain. There are 14 residues in the CDR3. Germline CDR1 reads LNHDA; CDR2 reads SQIVND (reference sequence). V dropped 5 bases and J dropped 4 bases, with 14 bases sitting between them. The CDR3 spells CASSPAGFGTEAFF. The CDR3 DNA follows: TGTGCCAGTAGTCCCGCGGGGTTCGGCACTGAAGCTTTCTTT.

The chain is built from TRBV30 and TRBJ1-3; 9 nucleotides line up with TRBD1. Germline V gene data show CDR1 as GTSNPN and CDR2 as SVGIG (reference sequence). This CDR3 has 13 residues. Losses at the gene ends were 8 bases for V and 4 bases for J; bases not matched to a gene: 6. DNA of the CDR3: TGTGCCGGGGACAGGGAGCTGGGAAACACCATATATTTT. Residues: CAGDRELGNTIYF.

J is TRBJ2-7 and V is TRBV12-5; 10 bases are a match to TRBD1. With 6 bases clipped from V and 2 bases from J, the junction kept 19 bases outside the gene matches. Per the germline V gene, CDR1 is LGHNT and CDR2 is FRNRAP. This CDR3 has 19 residues. CDR3 coding DNA: TGTGCTAGTGGGAGACTTGACAGGGGGCTAGCGGTAAATGCCTACGAGCAGTACTTC. Encoded protein: CASGRLDRGLAVNAYEQYF.

The rearrangement links TRBV2 to TRBJ1-1; possibly TRBD1 for D (5 bases). Trimming stripped 4 bases from V and 11 bases from J, with 20 bases between. The CDR3 spans 14 residues. Looked up from germline, CDR1 is SNHLY and CDR2 is FYNNEI. The CDR3: CASSGLREIGYAFF. The CDR3 DNA sequence: TGTGCCAGCAGTGGACTCAGGGAGATAGGGTACGCTTTCTTT. Based on the CDR3 plus reference TRBV2 and TRBJ1-1, the full variable domain is EPEVTQTPSHQVTQMGQEVILRCVPISNHLYFYWYRQILGQKVEFLVSFYNNEISEKSEIFDDQFSVERPDGSNFTLKIRSTKLEDSAMYFCASSGLREIGYAFFGQGTRLTVV.

The J gene is TRBJ2-5, the V gene TRBV10-3, with D tentatively TRBD1 (5 bases). CDR3 length: 15 amino acids. The V gene lost 0 bases and the J gene lost 7 bases, with 15 bases spanning the gap. Germline CDR1 and CDR2: ENHRY and SYGVKD. The DNA for the CDR3 is TGTGCCATCAGTGAGTCTGAGGCCCAGGGAAGGACCCAGTACTTC. The encoded protein is CAISESEAQGRTQYF.

This chain links TRBV7-3 with TRBJ2-2, with TRBD1 as a possible D gene (5 bases). Per the germline V gene, CDR1 is SGHTA and CDR2 is FQGTGA. The V gene lost 5 bases and the J gene lost 2 bases, with 18 bases spanning the gap. The CDR3 extends over 17 amino acids. CDR3 DNA sequence: TGTGCCAGCAGCCGTTCACCCCTGACAGTTAACACCGGGGAGCTGTTTTTT. As protein: CASSRSPLTVNTGELFF. The full variable domain, rest sourced from reference TRBV7-3 and TRBJ2-2, is GAGVSQTPSNKVTEKGKYVELRCDPISGHTALYWYRQSLGQGPEFLIYFQGTGAADDSGLPNDRFFAVRPEGSVSTLKIQRTERGDSAVYLCASSRSPLTVNTGELFFGEGSRLTVL.

The CDR3, as DNA: TGTGCCAGTAGTATCGGACAGGGGGCCGGTGGCTACACCTTC. It translates to CASSIGQGAGGYTF. This sequence joins TRBV19 and TRBJ1-2, with 11 bases matching TRBD1. V dropped 3 bases and J dropped 7; count of bases not matched to a gene: 4. Germline loops: CDR1 LNHDA, CDR2 SQIVND (reference sequence). This CDR3 has 14 residues.

The V and J genes are TRBV27 and TRBJ1-5; perhaps TRBD1 as D (6 bases). The germline V and J ends were trimmed by 3 bases and 4 bases, with 13 bases remaining between them. Germline V lookup: CDR1 MNHEY, CDR2 SMNVEV (reference sequence). CDR3 size: 15 residues. The CDR3 nucleotides read TGTGCCAGCAGTTTCGGGGGGCTGAGGAATCAGCCCCAGCATTTT. It translates to CASSFGGLRNQPQHF.

This clone was seen more than once but under ten times. The chain has TRBV2 and TRBJ1-4; D is uncertain. The CDR3 extends over 12 amino acids. The germline CDR1 and CDR2 sequences are SNHLY and FYNNEI. The V and J ends lost 7 bases and 8 bases respectively, with 11 bases between them. In DNA, the CDR3 is TGTGCCAGCACCGACGGTGACGAAAAACTGTTTTTT. The encoded protein is CASTDGDEKLFF.

Turning to this clone: At one end, the junction sequence differs from germline, possibly due to a read error. V is TRBV5-1 and J is TRBJ2-5; the D is unclear. CDR3 length: 13 amino acids. Germline CDR1 SGHRS, CDR2 YFSETQ. The CDR3 region is CASSTPFQGTQYF. As DNA, the CDR3 is TGCGCCAGCAGCACACCATTCCAAGGGACCCAGTACTTC.